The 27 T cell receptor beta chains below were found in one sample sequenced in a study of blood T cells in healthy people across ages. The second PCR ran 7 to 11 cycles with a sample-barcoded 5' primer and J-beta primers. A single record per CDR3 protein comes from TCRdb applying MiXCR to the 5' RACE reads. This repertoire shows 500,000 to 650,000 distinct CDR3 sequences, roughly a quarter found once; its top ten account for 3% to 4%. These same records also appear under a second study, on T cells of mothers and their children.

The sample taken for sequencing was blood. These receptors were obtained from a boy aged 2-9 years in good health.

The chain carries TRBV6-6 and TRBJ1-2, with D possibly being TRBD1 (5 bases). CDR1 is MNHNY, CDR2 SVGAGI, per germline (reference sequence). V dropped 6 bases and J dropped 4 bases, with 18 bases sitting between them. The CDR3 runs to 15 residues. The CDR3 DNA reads TGTGCCAGCAGGCCCGCGGGCAGGGTAGGCTATGGCTACACCTTC. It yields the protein CASRPAGRVGYGYTF.

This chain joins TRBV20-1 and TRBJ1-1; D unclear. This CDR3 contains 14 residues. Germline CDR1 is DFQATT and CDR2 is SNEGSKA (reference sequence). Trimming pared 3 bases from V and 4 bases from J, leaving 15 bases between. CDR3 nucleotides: TGCAGTGCTAGTGGGGAATACATTATCACTGAAGCTTTCTTT. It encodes CSASGEYIITEAFF.

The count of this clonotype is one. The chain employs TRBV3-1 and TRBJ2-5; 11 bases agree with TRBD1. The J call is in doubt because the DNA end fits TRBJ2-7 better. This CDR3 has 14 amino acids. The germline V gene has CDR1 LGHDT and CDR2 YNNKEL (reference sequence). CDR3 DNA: TGTGCCAGCAGCCGGGGACAGGGGGGCTACGAGCAGTACTTC. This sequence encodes CASSRGQGGYEQYF.

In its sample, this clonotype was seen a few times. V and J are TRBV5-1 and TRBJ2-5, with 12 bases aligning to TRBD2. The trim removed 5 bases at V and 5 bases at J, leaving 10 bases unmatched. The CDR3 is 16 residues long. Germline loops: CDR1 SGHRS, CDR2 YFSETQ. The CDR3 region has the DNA TGCGCCAGCAGAAGACTAGCGGGGGCCCTTTGGGAGACCCAGTACTTC. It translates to CASRRLAGALWETQYF.

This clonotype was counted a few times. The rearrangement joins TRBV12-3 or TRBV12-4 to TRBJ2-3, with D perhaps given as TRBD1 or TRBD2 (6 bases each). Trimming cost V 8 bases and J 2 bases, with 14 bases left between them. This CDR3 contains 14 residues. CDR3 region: CASGGGRHTDTQYF. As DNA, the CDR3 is TGTGCCAGCGGAGGGGGACGGCACACAGATACGCAGTATTTT.

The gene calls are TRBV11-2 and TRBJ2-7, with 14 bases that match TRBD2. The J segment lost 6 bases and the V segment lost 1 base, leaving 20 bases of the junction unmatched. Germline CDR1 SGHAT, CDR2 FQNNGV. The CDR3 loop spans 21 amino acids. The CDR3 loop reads CASSLVRAGTSGSSGLLEQYF. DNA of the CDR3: TGTGCCAGCAGCTTAGTAAGAGCCGGGACTAGCGGGAGTTCAGGCCTCCTCGAGCAGTACTTC.

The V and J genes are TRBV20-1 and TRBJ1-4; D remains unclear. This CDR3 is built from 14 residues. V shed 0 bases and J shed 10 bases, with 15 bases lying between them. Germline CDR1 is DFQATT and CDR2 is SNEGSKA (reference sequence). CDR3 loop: CSARDLRPNPKLFF. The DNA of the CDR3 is TGCAGTGCTAGAGATCTCCGGCCTAATCCAAAACTGTTTTTT.

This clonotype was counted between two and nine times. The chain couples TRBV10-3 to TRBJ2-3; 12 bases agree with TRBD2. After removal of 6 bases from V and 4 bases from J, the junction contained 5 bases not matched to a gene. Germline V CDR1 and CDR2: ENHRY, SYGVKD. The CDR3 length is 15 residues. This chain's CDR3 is CAISPGTSGSDTQYF. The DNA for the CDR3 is TGTGCCATCAGCCCCGGGACTAGCGGGTCAGATACGCAGTATTTT.

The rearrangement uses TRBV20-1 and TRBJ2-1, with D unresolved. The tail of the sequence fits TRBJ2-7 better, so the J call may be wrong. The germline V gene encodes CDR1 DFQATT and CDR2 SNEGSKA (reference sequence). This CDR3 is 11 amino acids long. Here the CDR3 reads CSARRSYEQYF. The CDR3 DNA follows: TGCAGTGCTAGGCGCAGCTACGAGCAGTACTTC.

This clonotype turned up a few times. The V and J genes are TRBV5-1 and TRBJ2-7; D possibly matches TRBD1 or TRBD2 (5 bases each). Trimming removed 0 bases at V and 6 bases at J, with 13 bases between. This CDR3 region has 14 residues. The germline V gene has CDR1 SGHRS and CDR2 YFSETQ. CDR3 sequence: CASSLEVPGSEQYF. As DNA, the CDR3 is TGCGCCAGCAGCTTGGAGGTCCCAGGGAGCGAGCAGTACTTC. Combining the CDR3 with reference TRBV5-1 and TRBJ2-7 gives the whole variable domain KAGVTQTPRYLIKTRGQQVTLSCSPISGHRSVSWYQQTPGQGLQFLFEYFSETQRNKGNFPGRFSGRQFSNSRSEMNVSTLELGDSALYLCASSLEVPGSEQYFGPGTRLTVT.

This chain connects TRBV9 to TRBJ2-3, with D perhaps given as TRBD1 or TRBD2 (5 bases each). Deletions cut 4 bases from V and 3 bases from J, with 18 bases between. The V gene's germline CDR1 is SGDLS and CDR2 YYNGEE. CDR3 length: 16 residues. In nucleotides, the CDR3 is TGTGCCAGCAGCTCCCGCATAACCTGGGGGACAGATACGCAGTATTTT. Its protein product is CASSSRITWGTDTQYF.

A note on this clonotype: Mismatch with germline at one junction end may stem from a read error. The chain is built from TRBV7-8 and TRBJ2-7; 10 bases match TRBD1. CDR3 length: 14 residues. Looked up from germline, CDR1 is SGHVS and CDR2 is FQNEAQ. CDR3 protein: CASSPGQGVNEQYF. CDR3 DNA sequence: TGCGCCAGCAGCCCCGGACAGGGGGTCAACGAGCAGTACTTC.

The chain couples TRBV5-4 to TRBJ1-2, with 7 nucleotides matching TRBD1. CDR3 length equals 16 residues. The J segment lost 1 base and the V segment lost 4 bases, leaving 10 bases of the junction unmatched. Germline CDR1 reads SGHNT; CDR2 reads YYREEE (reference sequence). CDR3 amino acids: CASSDRTGGSNYGYTF. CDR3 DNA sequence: TGTGCCAGCAGCGACCGGACAGGAGGGAGTAACTATGGCTACACCTTC.

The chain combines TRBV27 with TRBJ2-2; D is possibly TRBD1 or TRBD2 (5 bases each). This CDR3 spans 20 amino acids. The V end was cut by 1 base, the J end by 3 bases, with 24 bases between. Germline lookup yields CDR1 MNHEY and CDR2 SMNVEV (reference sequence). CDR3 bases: TGTGCCAGCAGTTTATTAATTCTAATCGGGGCGGGCCCGGACACCGGGGAGCTGTTTTTT. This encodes CASSLLILIGAGPDTGELFF.

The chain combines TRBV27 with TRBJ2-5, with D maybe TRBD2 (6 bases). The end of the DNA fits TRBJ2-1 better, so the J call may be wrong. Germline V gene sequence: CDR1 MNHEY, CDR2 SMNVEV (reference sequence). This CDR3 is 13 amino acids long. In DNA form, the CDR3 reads TGTGCCAGCAGTCTATTGGGGGGTGCTGAGCAGTTCTTC. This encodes CASSLLGGAEQFF.

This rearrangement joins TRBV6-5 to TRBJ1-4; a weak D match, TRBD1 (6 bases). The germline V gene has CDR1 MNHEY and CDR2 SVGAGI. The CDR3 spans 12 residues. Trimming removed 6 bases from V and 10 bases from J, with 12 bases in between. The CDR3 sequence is CASSRQQGKLFF. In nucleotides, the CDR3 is TGTGCCAGCAGCAGACAACAGGGAAAACTGTTTTTT.

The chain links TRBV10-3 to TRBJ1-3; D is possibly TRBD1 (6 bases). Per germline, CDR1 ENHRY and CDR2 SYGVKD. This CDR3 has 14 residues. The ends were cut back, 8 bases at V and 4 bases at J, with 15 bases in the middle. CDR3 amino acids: CAIYGGQLGNTIYF. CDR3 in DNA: TGTGCCATCTACGGTGGACAGCTCGGAAACACCATATATTTT.

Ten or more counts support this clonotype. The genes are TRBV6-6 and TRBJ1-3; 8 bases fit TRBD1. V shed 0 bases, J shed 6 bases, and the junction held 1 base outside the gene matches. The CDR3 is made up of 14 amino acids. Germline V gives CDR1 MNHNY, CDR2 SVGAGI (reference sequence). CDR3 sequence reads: CASSYSTGENTIYF. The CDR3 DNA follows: TGTGCCAGCAGTTACTCGACAGGGGAAAACACCATATATTTT.

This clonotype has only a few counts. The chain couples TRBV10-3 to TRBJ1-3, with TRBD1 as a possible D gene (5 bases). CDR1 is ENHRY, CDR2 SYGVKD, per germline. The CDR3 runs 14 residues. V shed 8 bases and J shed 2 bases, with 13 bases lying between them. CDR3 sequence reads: CAIGGSGAGNTIYF. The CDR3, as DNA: TGTGCCATCGGGGGGTCCGGGGCTGGAAACACCATATATTTT.

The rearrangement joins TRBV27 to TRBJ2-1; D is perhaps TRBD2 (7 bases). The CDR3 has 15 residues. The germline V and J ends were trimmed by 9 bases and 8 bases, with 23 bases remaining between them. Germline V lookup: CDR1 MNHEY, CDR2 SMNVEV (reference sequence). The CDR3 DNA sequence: TGTGCCAGTTCCACCTGGGACCAGGGGAGGGATGAGCAGTTCTTC. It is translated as CASSTWDQGRDEQFF.

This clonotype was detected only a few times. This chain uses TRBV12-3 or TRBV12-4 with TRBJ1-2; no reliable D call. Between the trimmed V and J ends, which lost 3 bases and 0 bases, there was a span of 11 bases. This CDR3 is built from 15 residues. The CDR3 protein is CASSFSIGPNYGYTF. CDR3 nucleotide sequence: TGTGCCAGCAGTTTTAGCATAGGACCTAACTATGGCTACACCTTC.

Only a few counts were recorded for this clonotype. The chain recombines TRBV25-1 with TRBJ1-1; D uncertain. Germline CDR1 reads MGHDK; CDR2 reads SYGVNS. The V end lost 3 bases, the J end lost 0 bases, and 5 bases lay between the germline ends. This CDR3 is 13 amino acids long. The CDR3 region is CASSELVNTEAFF. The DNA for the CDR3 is TGTGCCAGCAGTGAGCTGGTGAACACTGAAGCTTTCTTT.

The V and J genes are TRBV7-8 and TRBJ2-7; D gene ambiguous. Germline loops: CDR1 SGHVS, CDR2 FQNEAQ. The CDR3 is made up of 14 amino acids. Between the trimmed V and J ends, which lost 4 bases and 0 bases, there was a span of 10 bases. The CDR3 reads CASSSLRSSYEQYF. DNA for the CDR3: TGTGCCAGCAGCTCTCTAAGGAGCTCCTACGAGCAGTACTTC.

The CDR3 DNA is TGCGCCAGCAGCCGCGGACAGACCGGGAATAATTCACCCCTCCACTTT. This encodes CASSRGQTGNNSPLHF. The chain links TRBV5-1 to TRBJ1-6; D is perhaps TRBD1 (6 bases). Trimming removed 4 bases from V and 5 bases from J, with 16 bases in between. The CDR3 extends over 16 amino acids. The germline CDR1 and CDR2 sequences are SGHRS and YFSETQ.

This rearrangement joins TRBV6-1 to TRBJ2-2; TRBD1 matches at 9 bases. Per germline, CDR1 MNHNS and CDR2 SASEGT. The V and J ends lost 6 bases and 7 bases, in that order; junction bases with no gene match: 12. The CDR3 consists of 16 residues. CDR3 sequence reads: CASRNVQGAESGELFF. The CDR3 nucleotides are TGTGCCAGCAGGAATGTACAGGGGGCTGAGAGCGGGGAGCTGTTTTTT.

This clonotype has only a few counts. CDR3 in DNA: TGTGCCATCAGTGAGGGGGACGGACAGGGTGGGACCCAGTACTTC. Protein sequence: CAISEGDGQGGTQYF. The genes are TRBV10-3 and TRBJ2-5, with 8 bases fitting TRBD1. The germline V gene has CDR1 ENHRY and CDR2 SYGVKD. Losses at the gene ends were 2 bases for V and 7 bases for J; bases not matched to a gene: 9. The CDR3 totals 15 residues.

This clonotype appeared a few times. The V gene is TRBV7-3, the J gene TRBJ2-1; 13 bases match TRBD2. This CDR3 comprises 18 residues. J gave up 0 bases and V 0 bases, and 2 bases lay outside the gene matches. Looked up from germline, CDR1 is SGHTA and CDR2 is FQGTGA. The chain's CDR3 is CASSLTGLAGSSYNEQFF. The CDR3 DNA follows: TGTGCCAGCAGCTTAACGGGACTAGCGGGGAGCTCCTACAATGAGCAGTTCTTC.